This T cell receptor (beta chain) was documented in a study of radiotherapy plus CTLA-4 blockade in lung cancer. Looking at the study overall: Among all patients, approximately 17% showed objective responses, while more than 25% had disease control. Whole-study findings and limits: Reportedly, early blood T cell clone dynamics best predicted response, with interferon-beta. After treatment with radiotherapy plus ipilimumab, TCR clones that came from the tumor expanded in blood.

V was pared by 8 bases and J by 8 bases, with 6 bases between. This CDR3 is built from 10 residues. Germline V gives CDR1 ENHRY, CDR2 SYGVKD. The protocol was immunoSEQ multiplex PCR, while the TCRdb copy is restricted to in-frame clones and leaves out a portion. The table has approximately 52,000 clones, roughly 77% seen once. Focal radiation with ipilimumab CTLA-4 blockade was given to patients with chemo-refractory metastatic non-small-cell lung cancer. This clone came up a few times. Its antigen remains unknown. The V and J genes are TRBV10-3 and TRBJ1-4, with D unresolved. The source was peripheral blood, collected from a patient treated with radiotherapy plus ipilimumab. The TCR originated in a human donor with non-small cell lung cancer who had a complete response to radiotherapy plus ipilimumab. The CDR3 region has the DNA TGTGCCATCGGTCAGGAAAAACTGTTTTTT. This translates into CAIGQEKLFF.